This passage covers 16 T cell receptor beta chains from one sample sequenced in a study of vaccination and CD4 T cells after COVID-19. Noted treatment: roughly ten-day PBMC culture with coronavirus spike peptide pools or control peptides (ViraFEST assay). Antigens for these TCRs are unknown. Cultured CD4+ T cell DNA underwent sequencing with the Oncomine TCR Beta short-read assay. TCRdb independently ran MiXCR on the PCR reads; one entry per CDR3 protein. Among more than 12,000 distinct CDR3 sequences, roughly four fifths were seen once, and the ten largest hold approximately 11%. Sequencing was performed on CD4+ T cells from blood, cultured in vitro. Receptors were obtained from a human donor who had recovered from COVID-19.

The rearrangement uses TRBV6-5 and TRBJ1-2; D gene uncertain. V shed 0 bases and J shed 2 bases, with 13 bases lying between them. The CDR3 covers 16 residues. Germline values: CDR1 MNHEY, CDR2 SVGAGI. The CDR3 here is CASSYSHGRSNYGYTF. CDR3 in DNA: TGTGCCAGCAGTTACTCGCATGGGCGGAGCAACTATGGCTACACCTTC.

V and J are TRBV19 and TRBJ2-7, with 12 bases matching TRBD2. The J segment lost 4 bases and the V segment lost 5 bases, leaving 9 bases of the junction unmatched. CDR1 and CDR2 (germline): LNHDA, SQIVND (reference sequence). This CDR3 spans 16 amino acids. CDR3 coding DNA: TGTGCCAGTAGTCCCTCTAGCGGGAGGGCCGGGTACGAGCAGTACTTC. Translation gives CASSPSSGRAGYEQYF.

V usage is TRBV6-1 and J usage is TRBJ1-1, with TRBD1 matching over 8 bases. V shed 5 bases, J shed 5 bases, and the junction held 10 bases outside the gene matches. The CDR3 is 15 amino acids. The germline gives CDR1 MNHNS, CDR2 SASEGT. The DNA of the CDR3 is TGTGCCAGCAGTCACGACAGGGGTGTCGGGACTGAAGCTTTCTTT. Translated: CASSHDRGVGTEAFF.

This clonotype was seen a single time. The genes are TRBV7-6 and TRBJ2-2; weak D call: TRBD2 (6 bases). There are 16 residues in the CDR3. The germline CDR1 and CDR2 sequences are SGHVS and FNYEAQ. V gave up 1 base and J gave up 5 bases, with 14 bases separating them. CDR3 in amino acids: CASSLEAGLPTGELFF. The CDR3 nucleotides are TGTGCCAGCAGCTTAGAGGCAGGACTACCTACCGGGGAGCTGTTTTTT.

The sample holds a few counts of this clonotype. The gene calls are TRBV20-1 and TRBJ1-6; 8 nucleotides agree with TRBD1. V dropped 5 bases and J dropped 5; count of bases not matched to a gene: 5. Germline CDR1 and CDR2: DFQATT and SNEGSKA (reference sequence). This CDR3 region has 14 residues. The CDR3 is CSASRGQDNSPLHF. The CDR3 nucleotides are TGCAGTGCTTCACGGGGACAGGATAATTCACCCCTCCACTTT.

The CDR3 protein is CASSYDRSSGNTIYF. The CDR3 DNA is TGTGCCAGCAGTTACGACAGGAGCTCTGGAAACACCATATATTTT. The V and J genes are TRBV6-2 or TRBV6-3 and TRBJ1-3; TRBD1 is a possible D gene (6 bases). The CDR3 totals 15 residues. From germline, CDR1 is MNHEY and CDR2 SVGEGT. The ends were cut back, 2 bases at V and 0 bases at J, with 8 bases in the middle.

J is TRBJ1-1 and V is TRBV7-2, with D maybe TRBD1 (5 bases). Trimming took 1 base from V and 5 from J, leaving 14 bases between them. The CDR3 has 15 residues. Germline V gene lookup returns CDR1 SGHTA and CDR2 FQGNSA. The CDR3 protein is CASSLVFGGLTEAFF. The CDR3 nucleotides read TGTGCCAGCAGCTTAGTATTTGGGGGTTTGACTGAAGCTTTCTTT.

The chain recombines TRBV24-1 with TRBJ1-2; D gene ambiguous. V shed 3 bases and J shed 5 bases, with 12 bases lying between them. Germline-derived CDR1 and CDR2 are KGHDR and SFDVKD. The CDR3 has 14 residues. The CDR3 nucleotides read TGTGCCACCAGTGATCTACGAATGGGGTATGGCTACACCTTC. Translated: CATSDLRMGYGYTF.

The V and J genes are TRBV12-3 or TRBV12-4 and TRBJ2-7; D is possibly TRBD2 (6 bases). V was pared by 8 bases and J by 2 bases, with 19 bases between. This CDR3 comprises 15 residues. The CDR3, as DNA: TGTGCCAGCCGCATGGGCGGGACGGGGACCTACGAGCAGTACTTC. It translates to CASRMGGTGTYEQYF.

This rearrangement joins TRBV6-1 to TRBJ2-3; TRBD2 matches 7 bases. J gave up 1 base and V 6 bases, and 4 bases lay outside the gene matches. CDR3 length: 14 residues. The germline CDR1 and CDR2 sequences are MNHNS and SASEGT. The CDR3 protein is CASRLAGGTDTQYF. CDR3 coding DNA: TGTGCCAGCAGATTAGCGGGTGGCACAGATACGCAGTATTTT.

J is TRBJ2-4 and V is TRBV6-5; 11 bases align to TRBD2. In germline, CDR1 is MNHEY, CDR2 SVGAGI. V gave up 4 bases and J gave up 3 bases; unmatched junction bases: 14. This CDR3 region has 19 residues. CDR3 amino acids: CASSFSGLAGGRGKNIQYF. Here the CDR3 DNA reads TGTGCCAGCAGTTTCTCGGGGCTAGCGGGAGGCCGGGGCAAAAACATTCAGTACTTC.

The gene calls are TRBV7-2 and TRBJ2-2; TRBD1 agrees at 8 bases. The CDR3 is 17 residues long. J was trimmed by 5 bases and V by 6 bases; bases with no gene match: 14. The germline V gene has CDR1 SGHTA and CDR2 FQGNSA. Written as DNA, the CDR3 is TGTGCCAGCAGACTACGTGTCGGGACAGGACGAACCGGGGAGCTGTTTTTT. Encoded protein: CASRLRVGTGRTGELFF.

This chain connects TRBV6-1 to TRBJ2-1; D is perhaps TRBD2 (6 bases). Germline assignment: CDR1 MNHNS and CDR2 SASEGT. V was trimmed by 5 bases and J by 1 base, leaving 15 bases between them. CDR3 length equals 16 residues. CDR3 coding DNA: TGTGCCAGCAGTCCGACTAGTCCTATTTCCTACAATGAGCAGTTCTTC. Its translation is CASSPTSPISYNEQFF.

The V and J genes are TRBV6-5 and TRBJ2-1; TRBD2 agrees at 7 bases. Germline CDR1 is MNHEY and CDR2 is SVGAGI. The CDR3 spans 15 residues. The junction had 6 bases not matched to a gene; V was cut back by 3 bases and J by 4 bases. CDR3 sequence reads: CASSYLASGYNEQFF. The CDR3 bases are TGTGCCAGCAGTTATTTGGCTAGCGGATACAATGAGCAGTTCTTC.

This clonotype has just a few counts. This rearrangement joins TRBV20-1 to TRBJ1-5, with 7 nucleotides matching TRBD1. Germline V CDR1 and CDR2: DFQATT, SNEGSKA (reference sequence). Germline trimming cut 6 bases from V and 6 bases from J; bases unmatched to any gene: 5. This CDR3 region has 12 residues. The CDR3 protein is CSAWDSGQPQHF. DNA for the CDR3: TGCAGTGCATGGGACAGCGGTCAGCCCCAGCATTTT.

The V gene is TRBV20-1, the J gene TRBJ2-5, with 7 bases aligning to TRBD1. Trimming removed 4 bases from V and 2 bases from J; junction bases left unmatched: 10. CDR1 is DFQATT and CDR2 is SNEGSKA in the germline V gene (reference sequence). The CDR3 length is 15 residues. The CDR3 DNA is TGCAGTGCTAAAGGATTCCGGGACAGTCAAGAGACCCAGTACTTC. Its protein product is CSAKGFRDSQETQYF.